This T cell receptor (beta chain) was documented in a study of T-cell reconstitution after alpha-beta-depleted transplantation in children. V was pared by 6 bases and J by 3 bases, with 5 bases of the junction left unmatched. The CDR3 totals 13 residues. In germline, CDR1 is ENHRY, CDR2 SYGVKD. Unique molecular identifiers featured in how the TCRbeta library was prepared. Each CDR3 protein is one row after TCRdb ran MiXCR on the PCR reads. This table has around 480,000 distinct CDR3 sequences, about 33% appearing once. J is TRBJ2-7 and V is TRBV10-3; TRBD1 agrees at 7 bases. The sample was PBMCs from the stem cell graft donor, taken from the stem cell graft. The TCR sequence derives from a human donor who donated a stem cell graft to a child with aplastic anemia. The CDR3 coding sequence is TGTGCCATCAGGGAGACAGGGAGCTACGAGCAGTACTTC. This encodes CAIRETGSYEQYF.